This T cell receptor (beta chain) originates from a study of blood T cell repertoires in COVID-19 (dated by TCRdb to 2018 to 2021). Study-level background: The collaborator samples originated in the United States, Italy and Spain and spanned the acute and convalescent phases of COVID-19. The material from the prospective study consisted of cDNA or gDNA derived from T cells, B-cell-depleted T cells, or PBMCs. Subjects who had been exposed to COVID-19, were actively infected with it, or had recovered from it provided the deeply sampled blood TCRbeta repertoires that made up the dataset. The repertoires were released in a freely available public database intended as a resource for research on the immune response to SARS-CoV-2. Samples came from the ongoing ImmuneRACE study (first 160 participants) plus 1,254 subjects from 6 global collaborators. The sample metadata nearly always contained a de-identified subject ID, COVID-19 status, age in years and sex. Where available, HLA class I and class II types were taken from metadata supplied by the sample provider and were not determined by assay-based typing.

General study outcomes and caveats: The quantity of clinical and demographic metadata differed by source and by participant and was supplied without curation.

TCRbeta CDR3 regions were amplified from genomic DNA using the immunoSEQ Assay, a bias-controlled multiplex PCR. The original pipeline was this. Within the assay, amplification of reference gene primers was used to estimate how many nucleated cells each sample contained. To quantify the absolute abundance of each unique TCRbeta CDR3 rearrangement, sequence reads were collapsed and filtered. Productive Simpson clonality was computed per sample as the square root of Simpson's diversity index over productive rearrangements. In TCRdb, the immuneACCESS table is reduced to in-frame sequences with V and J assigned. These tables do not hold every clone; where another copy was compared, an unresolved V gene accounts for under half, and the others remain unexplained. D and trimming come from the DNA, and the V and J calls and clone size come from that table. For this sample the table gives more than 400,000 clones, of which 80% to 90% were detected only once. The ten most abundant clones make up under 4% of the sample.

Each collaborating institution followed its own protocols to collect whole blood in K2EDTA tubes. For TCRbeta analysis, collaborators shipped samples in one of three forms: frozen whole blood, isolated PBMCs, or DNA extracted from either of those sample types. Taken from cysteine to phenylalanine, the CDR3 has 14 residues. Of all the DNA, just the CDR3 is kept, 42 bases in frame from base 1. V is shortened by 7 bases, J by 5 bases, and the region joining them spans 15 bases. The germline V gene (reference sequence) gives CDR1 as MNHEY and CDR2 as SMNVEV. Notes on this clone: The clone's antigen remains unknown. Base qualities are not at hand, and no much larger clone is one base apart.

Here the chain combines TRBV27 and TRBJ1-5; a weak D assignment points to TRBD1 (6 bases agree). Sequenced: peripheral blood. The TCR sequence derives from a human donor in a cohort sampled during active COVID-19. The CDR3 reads CASTQRGADQPQHF. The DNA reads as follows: TGTGCCAGCACCCAGCGGGGGGCCGATCAGCCCCAGCATTTT.